Following are 31 T cell receptor beta chains from one sample sequenced in a study of CD8 T cells in Susac syndrome. An amount of RNA that ranged from roughly 0.5 to 1 ug was reverse transcribed with random hexamers. TCRdb analysed the immunoSEQ multiplex PCR reads with MiXCR anew, one entry per CDR3 protein. The sample consists of about 200,000 distinct CDR3 sequences, approximately 96% of them appearing once. The sequencing input was CD4+ T cells from PBMCs. Receptors originate from a human donor with multiple sclerosis.

The V call is TRBV15, the J call TRBJ2-7; D not certain. Trimming cost V 0 bases and J 4 bases, with 4 bases left between them. The CDR3 sequence is 12 residues long. CDR1 LNHNV and CDR2 YYDKDF come from the germline V gene (reference sequence). CDR3 nucleotide sequence: TGTGCCACCAGCAGAGATAGTTACGAGCAGTACTTC. Translated: CATSRDSYEQYF.

V gene TRBV18 combines with J gene TRBJ1-2; no definite D call. The CDR3 contains 12 residues. The V gene lost 6 bases and the J gene lost 2 bases, with 7 bases spanning the gap. In germline, CDR1 is KGHSH, CDR2 LQKENI. The CDR3 protein is CASSAGNYGYTF. In nucleotides, the CDR3 is TGTGCCAGCTCGGCGGGGAACTATGGCTACACCTTC.

The chain links TRBV4-1 to TRBJ2-5; a weak D match, TRBD2 (6 bases). The CDR3 sequence is 14 residues long. Trimming cost V 0 bases and J 8 bases, with 13 bases left between them. The germline gives CDR1 MGHRA, CDR2 YSYEKL. DNA of the CDR3: TGCGCCAGCAGCCAAGATGCGGGACTCCTTACCCAGTACTTC. This gives the protein CASSQDAGLLTQYF.

This sequence joins TRBV3-1 and TRBJ1-2; unclear D gene. In germline, CDR1 is LGHDT, CDR2 YNNKEL (reference sequence). With 1 base removed from V and 8 bases from J, the gap between germline ends came to 14 bases. The CDR3 has 14 residues. As DNA, the CDR3 is TGTGCCAGCAGCCAAGTGTTGGTCGCGGGGGGCTACACCTTC. Translation gives CASSQVLVAGGYTF.

The rearrangement uses TRBV28 and TRBJ1-6, with 7 bases that match TRBD1. The germline CDR1 and CDR2 sequences are MDHEN and SYDVKM. V lost 6 bases to trimming and J lost 7 bases; unmatched junction nucleotides: 12. This CDR3 spans 16 amino acids. For the CDR3, the DNA is TGTGCCAGCAGACCCGAGGTGGGACAGTCGAATTCACCCCTCCACTTT. Translating gives CASRPEVGQSNSPLHF.

The rearrangement links TRBV10-2 to TRBJ2-7, with 10 nucleotides matching TRBD2. CDR1 and CDR2 (germline): WSHSY, SAAADI. This CDR3 has 15 residues. The trim removed 3 bases at V and 3 bases at J, leaving 5 bases unmatched. This chain's CDR3 is CASSDLAGARYEQYF. CDR3 DNA: TGCGCCAGCAGTGATCTAGCGGGGGCGCGCTACGAGCAGTACTTC.

V gene TRBV6-6 combines with J gene TRBJ1-1; TRBD1 agrees at 8 bases. Trimming removed 0 bases from V and 5 bases from J; junction bases left unmatched: 2. The germline gives CDR1 MNHNY, CDR2 SVGAGI (reference sequence). This CDR3 is built from 14 residues. In DNA form, the CDR3 reads TGTGCCAGCAGTTACTCGGACAGGGAGACTGAAGCTTTCTTT. Amino acid sequence: CASSYSDRETEAFF.

The chain uses TRBV12-3 or TRBV12-4 and TRBJ1-1, with 7 bases lining up with TRBD1. The CDR3 spans 15 residues. J gave up 4 bases and V 1 base, and 6 bases lay outside the gene matches. The CDR3 coding sequence is TGTGCCAGCAGTTTAGTGACAGGGACGGGCACTGAAGCTTTCTTT. Protein: CASSLVTGTGTEAFF.

This chain uses TRBV7-9 with TRBJ2-1; D unresolved. Germline V gene sequence: CDR1 SEHNR, CDR2 FQNEAQ (reference sequence). The length of the CDR3 is 13 residues. The V and J ends lost 1 base and 15 bases respectively, with 16 bases between them. In DNA, the CDR3 is TGTGCCAGCAGCTTAGATCGGGCTACAAATCGGTTCTTC. Its protein is CASSLDRATNRFF.

The chain couples TRBV5-1 to TRBJ1-1; no firm D call. Germline assignment: CDR1 SGHRS and CDR2 YFSETQ. The CDR3 loop spans 13 amino acids. V lost 7 bases, J lost 6 bases, and 16 bases lay in between. The CDR3 loop is CASHIDSGAEAFF. The DNA for the CDR3 is TGCGCCAGCCATATAGACTCAGGCGCTGAAGCTTTCTTT.

The chain couples TRBV2 to TRBJ2-3; TRBD1 matches 9 bases. The V gene's germline CDR1 is SNHLY and CDR2 FYNNEI. Germline trimming cut 7 bases from V and 3 bases from J; bases unmatched to any gene: 5. The CDR3 consists of 14 residues. In DNA, the CDR3 is TGTGCCAGCAATGGACAGGGGTATACAGATACGCAGTATTTT. It encodes CASNGQGYTDTQYF.

The rearrangement joins TRBV18 to TRBJ1-4; 8 bases align to TRBD1. This CDR3 comprises 15 residues. The trim removed 5 bases at V and 4 bases at J, leaving 6 bases unmatched. The germline CDR1 and CDR2 sequences are KGHSH and LQKENI. CDR3: CASSTRDRLNEKLFF. In nucleotides, the CDR3 is TGTGCCAGCTCAACCCGGGACAGGCTTAATGAAAAACTGTTTTTT.

The chain has TRBV6-5 and TRBJ1-2; D remains ambiguous. Germline-derived CDR1 and CDR2 are MNHEY and SVGAGI. The CDR3 is 13 residues long. V was shortened by 0 bases and J by 0 bases, with 2 bases between the two germline ends. The DNA of the CDR3 is TGTGCCAGCAGTTACTCGACTAACTATGGCTACACCTTC. Residues: CASSYSTNYGYTF.

The V call is TRBV27, the J call TRBJ1-1; 7 bases align to TRBD1. With 6 bases clipped from V and 5 bases from J, the junction kept 12 bases outside the gene matches. The CDR3 is made up of 15 amino acids. Germline V lookup: CDR1 MNHEY, CDR2 SMNVEV (reference sequence). CDR3 sequence: CASRSQTGRPTEAFF. The CDR3 DNA reads as TGTGCCAGCAGATCCCAGACAGGGCGTCCGACTGAAGCTTTCTTT.

The CDR3 protein is CASTPHSLSTDTQYF. The CDR3 DNA reads TGTGCCAGCACCCCACACTCCCTCAGCACAGATACGCAGTATTTT. The chain links TRBV7-2 to TRBJ2-3, with D unresolved. Germline V gene data show CDR1 as SGHTA and CDR2 as FQGNSA. The V gene lost 7 bases and the J gene lost 0 bases, with 14 bases spanning the gap. This CDR3 spans 15 amino acids.

The rearrangement links TRBV5-6 to TRBJ1-2; a possible D gene is TRBD1 (5 bases). In germline, CDR1 is SGHDT, CDR2 YYEEEE. V lost 9 bases and J lost 8, with 14 bases in between. CDR3 length: 11 residues. CDR3 in amino acids: CATSRGDGYTF. The DNA for the CDR3 is TGTGCCACCTCTAGGGGTGACGGCTACACCTTC.

V and J are TRBV25-1 and TRBJ2-7; D tentatively fits TRBD1 or TRBD2 (5 bases each). The V end lost 11 bases, the J end lost 0 bases, and 14 bases lay between the germline ends. Germline CDR1 MGHDK, CDR2 SYGVNS. The CDR3 contains 13 residues. In DNA, the CDR3 is TGTGCCGTCAATCCCGGGACCTCCTACGAGCAGTACTTC. Protein product: CAVNPGTSYEQYF.

The chain employs TRBV30 and TRBJ1-2, with D possibly being TRBD1 (5 bases). V was trimmed by 1 base and J by 3 bases, leaving 15 bases between them. Looked up from germline, CDR1 is GTSNPN and CDR2 is SVGIG (reference sequence). The length of the CDR3 is 15 residues. The CDR3 loop is CAWSGAGGNYYGYTF. In nucleotides, the CDR3 is TGTGCCTGGAGTGGGGCCGGGGGAAACTACTATGGCTACACCTTC.

This sequence joins TRBV7-8 and TRBJ1-4; D not resolved. The V and J ends lost 4 bases and 6 bases respectively, with 12 bases between them. Germline CDR1 reads SGHVS; CDR2 reads FQNEAQ. The CDR3 is 14 residues long. The CDR3 nucleotides read TGTGCCAGCAGCTCTTCCTTAAGCGATGAAAAACTGTTTTTT. Its translation: CASSSSLSDEKLFF.

This chain uses TRBV20-1 with TRBJ1-2; D unresolved. Germline V gene lookup returns CDR1 DFQATT and CDR2 SNEGSKA (reference sequence). The ends were cut back, 0 bases at V and 4 bases at J, with 9 bases in the middle. This CDR3 contains 13 residues. CDR3 loop: CSARENEGYGYTF. The CDR3 nucleotides read TGCAGTGCTAGAGAAAACGAGGGCTATGGCTACACCTTC.

The count of this clonotype is one. V is TRBV19 and J is TRBJ1-5; D possibly corresponds to TRBD1 (6 bases). Germline assignment: CDR1 LNHDA and CDR2 SQIVND (reference sequence). Trimming took 4 bases from V and 9 from J, leaving 19 bases between them. The CDR3 is made up of 15 amino acids. In nucleotides, the CDR3 is TGTGCCAGTAGTACCCAGGACAGCCAACTAGGGCCCCAGCATTTT. It codes for CASSTQDSQLGPQHF.

This clonotype has only one observation. This chain joins TRBV20-1 and TRBJ1-1, with D tentatively TRBD1 (5 bases). The V and J ends lost 3 bases and 4 bases respectively, with 12 bases between them. CDR3 length equals 13 residues. Germline V lookup: CDR1 DFQATT, CDR2 SNEGSKA (reference sequence). The CDR3 nucleotides are TGCAGTGCTAGTTATCCCGGGACCACTGAAGCTTTCTTT. Its protein is CSASYPGTTEAFF.

CDR3 nucleotides: TGCAGCGTTGGCCGTTACGGGGAGCTGTTTTTT. Translated: CSVGRYGELFF. The chain has TRBV29-1 and TRBJ2-2; D ambiguous. The germline V gene encodes CDR1 SQVTM and CDR2 ANQGSEA. The CDR3 is 11 residues long. V was cut by 4 bases and J by 7 bases, with 7 bases left in between.

The chain uses TRBV28 and TRBJ2-1; D is possibly TRBD1 or TRBD2 (5 bases each). The CDR3 contains 13 residues. The germline V and J ends were trimmed by 7 bases and 6 bases, with 13 bases remaining between them. From germline, CDR1 is MDHEN and CDR2 SYDVKM. The DNA of the CDR3 is TGTGCCAGCAACCCGCCGGGGCGCAATGAGCAGTTCTTC. Amino acid sequence: CASNPPGRNEQFF.

V is TRBV27 and J is TRBJ2-5, with 8 bases that match TRBD1. From germline, CDR1 is MNHEY and CDR2 SMNVEV (reference sequence). V dropped 2 bases and J dropped 13; count of bases not matched to a gene: 12. The CDR3 has 14 amino acids. The CDR3 coding sequence is TGTGCCAGCAGTTTACGACAGGGGCCAACCCCCCCGTACTTC. This sequence encodes CASSLRQGPTPPYF.

The chain's CDR3 is CASSLEGQAMNQPQHF. The CDR3 DNA sequence: TGTGCCAGCAGCTTAGAGGGACAAGCCATGAATCAGCCCCAGCATTTT. The V and J genes are TRBV7-8 and TRBJ1-5, with D tentatively TRBD1 (6 bases). The CDR3 consists of 16 residues. The germline gives CDR1 SGHVS, CDR2 FQNEAQ. Trimming cost V 1 base and J 4 bases, with 14 bases left between them.

This chain links TRBV29-1 with TRBJ2-7, with D possibly matching TRBD1 (5 bases). Germline V gene lookup returns CDR1 SQVTM and CDR2 ANQGSEA. V was trimmed by 3 bases and J by 1 base, leaving 7 bases between them. The CDR3 covers 12 residues. The CDR3 spells CSVDKGSYEQYF. CDR3 in DNA: TGCAGCGTTGATAAGGGGTCCTACGAGCAGTACTTC.

This rearrangement joins TRBV20-1 to TRBJ2-5; D is uncertain. V lost 6 bases to trimming and J lost 5 bases, with 22 bases between them. Germline CDR1 reads DFQATT; CDR2 reads SNEGSKA (reference sequence). The CDR3 is 15 residues long. DNA of the CDR3: TGCAGTGCCTCTCCTTTGGGGTCCACTTGGGAGACCCAGTACTTC. Its translation is CSASPLGSTWETQYF.

The chain recombines TRBV20-1 with TRBJ2-3; unclear D gene. Germline lookup yields CDR1 DFQATT and CDR2 SNEGSKA (reference sequence). V was cut by 1 base and J by 4 bases, with 6 bases left in between. The CDR3 length is 12 residues. Here the CDR3 DNA reads TGCAGTGCTAGAGGGGTTTCAGATACGCAGTATTTT. Its translation: CSARGVSDTQYF.

The V gene is TRBV27, the J gene TRBJ2-7; possible D gene TRBD1, 6 bases. CDR3 length: 13 residues. Deletions cut 10 bases from V and 5 bases from J, with 18 bases between. Germline CDR1 is MNHEY and CDR2 is SMNVEV (reference sequence). CDR3 DNA: TGTGCCACCCTTGACAGGCGTCACCACGAGCAGTACTTC. It codes for CATLDRRHHEQYF.

Here the CDR3 reads CASSTTGGNEQYF. CDR3 coding DNA: TGTGCCAGTAGTACCACAGGGGGCAACGAGCAGTACTTC. The chain couples TRBV19 to TRBJ2-7; TRBD1 matches 9 bases. The CDR3 sequence is 13 residues long. Germline CDR1 reads LNHDA; CDR2 reads SQIVND (reference sequence). With 4 bases clipped from V and 5 bases from J, the junction kept 3 bases outside the gene matches.